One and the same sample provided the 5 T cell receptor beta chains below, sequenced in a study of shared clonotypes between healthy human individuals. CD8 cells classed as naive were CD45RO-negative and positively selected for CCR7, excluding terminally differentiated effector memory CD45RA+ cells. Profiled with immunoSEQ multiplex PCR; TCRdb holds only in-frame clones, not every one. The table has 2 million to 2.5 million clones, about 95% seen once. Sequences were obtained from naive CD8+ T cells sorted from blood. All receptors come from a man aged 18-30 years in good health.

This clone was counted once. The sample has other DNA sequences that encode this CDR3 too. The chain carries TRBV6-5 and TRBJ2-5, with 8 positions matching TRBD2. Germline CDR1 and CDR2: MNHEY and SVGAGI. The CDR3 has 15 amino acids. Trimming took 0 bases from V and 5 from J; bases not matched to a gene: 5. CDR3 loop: CASSYSGSGGETQYF. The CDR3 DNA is TGTGCCAGCAGTTACTCAGGGTCGGGAGGGGAGACCCAGTACTTC.

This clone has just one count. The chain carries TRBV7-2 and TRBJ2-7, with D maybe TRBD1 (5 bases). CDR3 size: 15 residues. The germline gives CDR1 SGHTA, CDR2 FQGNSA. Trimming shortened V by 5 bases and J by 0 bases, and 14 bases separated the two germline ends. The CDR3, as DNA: TGTGCCAGCAGCCAGTTAGGACACCGCTCCTACGAGCAGTACTTC. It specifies CASSQLGHRSYEQYF.

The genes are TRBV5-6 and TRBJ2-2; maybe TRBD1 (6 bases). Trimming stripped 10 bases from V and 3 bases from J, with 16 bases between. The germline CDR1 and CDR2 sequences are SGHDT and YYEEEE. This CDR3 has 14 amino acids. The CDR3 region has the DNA TGTGCCTCTCTCCAGGGGATAGACACCGGGGAGCTGTTTTTT. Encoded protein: CASLQGIDTGELFF.

Here the CDR3 reads CASSKTMGTSDSYGYTF. CDR3 bases: TGTGCCAGCAGCAAGACGATGGGGACGAGCGACTCCTATGGCTACACCTTC. This chain joins TRBV7-6 and TRBJ1-2, with D possibly matching TRBD1 (5 bases). CDR1 SGHVS and CDR2 FNYEAQ come from the germline V gene. With 5 bases removed from V and 4 bases from J, the gap between germline ends came to 23 bases. The CDR3 extends over 17 amino acids. The full variable domain, its missing parts supplied by reference TRBV7-6 and TRBJ1-2, is GAGVSQSPRYKVTKRGQDVALRCDPISGHVSLYWYRQALGQGPEFLTYFNYEAQQDKSGLPNDRFSAERPEGSISTLTIQRTEQRDSAMYRCASSKTMGTSDSYGYTFGSGTRLTVV.

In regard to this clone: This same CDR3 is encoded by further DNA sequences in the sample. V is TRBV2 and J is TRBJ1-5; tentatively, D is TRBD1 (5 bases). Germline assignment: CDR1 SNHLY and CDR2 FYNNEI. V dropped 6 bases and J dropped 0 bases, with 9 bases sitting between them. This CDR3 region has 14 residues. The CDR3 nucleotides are TGTGCCAGCAGCGGGGGAGATAGCAATCAGCCCCAGCATTTT. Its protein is CASSGGDSNQPQHF.